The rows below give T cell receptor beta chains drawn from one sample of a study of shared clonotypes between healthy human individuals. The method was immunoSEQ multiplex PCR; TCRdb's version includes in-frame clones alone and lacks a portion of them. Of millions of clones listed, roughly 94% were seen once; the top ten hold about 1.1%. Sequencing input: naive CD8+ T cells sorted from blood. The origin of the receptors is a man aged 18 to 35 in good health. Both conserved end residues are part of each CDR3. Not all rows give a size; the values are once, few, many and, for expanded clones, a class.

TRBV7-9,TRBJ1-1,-,CASSLGRAEAFF
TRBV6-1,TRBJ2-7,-,CASSDQGYEQYF
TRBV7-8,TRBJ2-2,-,CASSGVTMGYGTGELFF
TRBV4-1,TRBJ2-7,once,CASSQDRGGTGTYEQYF
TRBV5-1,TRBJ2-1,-,CASSPYPTALSSYNEQFF
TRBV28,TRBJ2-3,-,CASSVTGGSADTQYF
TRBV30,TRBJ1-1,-,CAWDKQGMNTEAFF
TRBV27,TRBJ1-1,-,CASSFRGVGEAFF
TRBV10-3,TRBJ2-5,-,CAIRSGEVETQYF
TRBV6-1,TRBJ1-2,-,CASSEGQGAGYGYTF
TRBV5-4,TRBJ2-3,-,CASSFRGADTQYF
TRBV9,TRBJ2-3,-,CASSVPLAGGTDTQYF
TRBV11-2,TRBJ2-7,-,CASSLGTPYEQYF
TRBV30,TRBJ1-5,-,CAWSQGAGDQPQHF
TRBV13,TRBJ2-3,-,CASSEISGGADTQYF
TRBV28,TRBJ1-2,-,CASSLLGGSYGYTF
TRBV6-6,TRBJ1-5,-,CASSSEVSNQPQHF
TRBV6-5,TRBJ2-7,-,CASSYATGGQYEQYF
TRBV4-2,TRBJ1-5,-,CASSQEVGQPQHF
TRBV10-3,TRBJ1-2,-,CAISEPAGGQSANYGYTF
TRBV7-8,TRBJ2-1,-,CASSHRQAGGNEQFF
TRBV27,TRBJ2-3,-,CASSLYLTDTQYF
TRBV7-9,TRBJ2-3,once,CASSLGQGRTDTQYF
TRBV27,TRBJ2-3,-,CASSLGTSGGISTDTQYF
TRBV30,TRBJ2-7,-,CAWRSRGGSYEQYF
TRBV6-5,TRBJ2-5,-,CASSRFYEETQYF
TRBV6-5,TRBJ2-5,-,CASSYSVEGAGETQYF
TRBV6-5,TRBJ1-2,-,CASSYGTGGHYGYTF
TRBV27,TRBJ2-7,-,CASSMGTRPYEQYF
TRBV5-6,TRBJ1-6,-,CASSLVRTGGHSPLHF
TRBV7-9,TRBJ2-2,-,CASSLQGRRTGELFF
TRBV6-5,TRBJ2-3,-,CASSNLGASQDTQYF
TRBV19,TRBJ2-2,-,CASSLRTVSNTGELFF
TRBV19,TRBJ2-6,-,CASSISDSGANVLTF
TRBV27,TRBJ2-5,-,CASSPRRDLGETQYF
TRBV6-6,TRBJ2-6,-,CASRQKSSGANVLTF
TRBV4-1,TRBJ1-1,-,CASSLAPNTEAFF
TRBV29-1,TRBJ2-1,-,CSVPQTGGVYNEQFF
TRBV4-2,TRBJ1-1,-,CASSQVVGVGGDTEAFF
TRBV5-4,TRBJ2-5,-,CASSVDGEETQYF
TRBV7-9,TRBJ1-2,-,CASSLADNYGYTF
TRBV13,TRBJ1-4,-,CASSSGPGQGDRGEKLFF
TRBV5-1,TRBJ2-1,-,CASSPPTSGRVNEQFF
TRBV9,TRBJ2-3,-,CASSDTGTGSDTQYF
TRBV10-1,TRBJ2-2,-,CASSRLAEDIGELFF
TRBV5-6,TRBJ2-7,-,CASSFGHGDEQYF
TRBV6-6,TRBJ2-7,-,CASSYSSLGQTYEQYF
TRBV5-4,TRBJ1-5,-,CASSADRGPNRPQHF
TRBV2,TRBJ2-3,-,CASSGQSDTQYF
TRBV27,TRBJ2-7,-,CASSLFQGRSYEQYF
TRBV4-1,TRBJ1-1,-,CASSQDGTGRGDEAFF
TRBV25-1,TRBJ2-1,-,CASSELDPPNEQFF
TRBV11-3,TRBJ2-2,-,CASSLEPGQGAITGELFF